This entry is about one T cell receptor (beta chain). Its antigen is still unknown. The data were obtained in a study of CD8 T cells in ankylosing spondylitis. The study's findings and limits: Disease-linked clones were reportedly significantly enriched in matched ankylosing spondylitis synovial fluid. Blood from ankylosing spondylitis patients appeared to carry a characteristic roughly 8-variant TCR beta motif. In reactive arthritis synovial fluid and blood, some motif variants had been reported before. The authors found the disease-linked clones to be CD8+ and relatively rare in peripheral blood.

Quantitative molecular-barcoded 5'-RACE generated the TCR beta libraries. TCRdb re-called the 5' RACE reads through MiXCR, storing one row per CDR3 protein. The sample contains roughly 700,000 distinct CDR3 sequences, over 15% of which appear only once. The CDR3 length is 14 residues. The germline gives CDR1 WNHNN, CDR2 SYGVQD (reference sequence). Between the trimmed V and J ends, which lost 0 bases and 3 bases, there was a span of 5 bases. What was sequenced was blood, either unsorted or a sorted T cell fraction (not recorded which). The chain links TRBV10-1 to TRBJ2-2; D remains unclear. The TCR sequence derives from a male donor with ankylosing spondylitis. The CDR3 loop is CASSESWDTGELFF. The CDR3 DNA follows: TGCGCCAGCAGTGAGTCTTGGGACACCGGGGAGCTGTTTTTT.